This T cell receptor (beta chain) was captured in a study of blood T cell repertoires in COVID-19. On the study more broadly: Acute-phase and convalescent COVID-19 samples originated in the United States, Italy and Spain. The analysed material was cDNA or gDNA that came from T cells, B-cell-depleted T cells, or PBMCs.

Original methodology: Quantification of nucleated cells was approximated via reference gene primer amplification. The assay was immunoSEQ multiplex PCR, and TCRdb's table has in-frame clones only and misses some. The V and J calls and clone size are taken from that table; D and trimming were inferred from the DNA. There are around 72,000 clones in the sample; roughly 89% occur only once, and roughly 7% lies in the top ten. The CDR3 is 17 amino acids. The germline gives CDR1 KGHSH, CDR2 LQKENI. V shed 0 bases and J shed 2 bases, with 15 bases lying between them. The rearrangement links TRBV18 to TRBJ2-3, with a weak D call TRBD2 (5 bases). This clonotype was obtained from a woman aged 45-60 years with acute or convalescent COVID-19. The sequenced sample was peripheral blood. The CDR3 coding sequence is TGTGCCAGCTCACCACCGCGAGGGAGCGAATCCACAGATACGCAGTATTTT. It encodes CASSPPRGSESTDTQYF.